This entry features one T cell receptor (beta chain) sequence. Its antigen remains unknown. Per germline, CDR1 SQVTM and CDR2 ANQGSEA. V gave up 4 bases and J gave up 0 bases, with 12 bases separating them. The CDR3 length is 14 residues. The PCR contained 60 Vbeta and 13 Jbeta primers. Source study methods: About 80 million unique TCR beta chains, around 10 million of them shared, were counted by a later analysis. Sequencing used immunoSEQ multiplex PCR; TCRdb keeps in-frame clones, though not all of them. V and J calls and clone size are given by that table; D and trimming were obtained from the DNA. The sample table includes about 84,000 clones. The entry originates in a study of cytomegalovirus exposure and HLA in healthy donors. Study observations and caveats: Researchers reported in a later analysis that a missense DCLRE1C variant was tied to TCR beta V- and J-gene trimming. In an earlier analysis, most TCR beta V segments were productive about 90% or about 30% of the time.

The chain has TRBV29-1 and TRBJ1-1, with TRBD1 as a possible D gene (6 bases). The sequencing sample was made of PBMCs. The TCR was taken from a man aged 45-65 years in good health and CMV-seronegative. CDR3 nucleotide sequence: TGCAGCGTTGTGGTAAGGGGGATGAACACTGAAGCTTTCTTT. Residues: CSVVVRGMNTEAFF. The variable domain in full, with the rest retrieved from reference TRBV29-1 and TRBJ1-1, is SAVISQKPSRDICQRGTSLTIQCQVDSQVTMMFWYRQQPGQSLTLIATANQGSEATYESGFVIDKFPISRPNLTFSTLTVSNMSPEDSSIYLCSVVVRGMNTEAFFGQGTRLTVV.